This TCR beta chain was sequenced in a study of T cell repertoires in cytomegalovirus infection. As for the study in general: In public TCR beta signatures, there were indications of both CMV infection and matching HLA type.

CDR1 and CDR2 (germline): SQVTM, ANQGSEA. V was clipped by 6 bases and J by 4 bases; unmatched bases: 8. This CDR3 is built from 13 residues. One entry per CDR3 protein results from TCRdb running MiXCR on the reads. The data show approximately 500,000 distinct CDR3 sequences, about 26% seen once. The receptor was isolated from a human donor in good health (CMV status not recorded). Some clones in this sample may be carry-over from other donors' samples. The sequenced material came from PBMCs. The V and J genes are TRBV29-1 and TRBJ1-1; 7 bases map to TRBD1. The CDR3 DNA follows: TGCAGCGTCAGCGAGGGGGCGAGCACTGAAGCTTTCTTT. It yields the protein CSVSEGASTEAFF.